This T cell receptor (beta chain) was sequenced in a study of T cells in localized non-small cell lung cancer. The data were produced by immunoSEQ multiplex PCR, yet TCRdb's version contains in-frame clones alone and is incomplete. The profile shows a few thousand clones, about a sixth of them singletons. This clone counts as medium-sized. Its antigen is unidentified. Study observations and caveats: Sequencing involved a lone tumor region, leaving heterogeneity possible. Paired adjacent lung recovered a median approximately 57 of the top 100 tumor clones.

Sequenced material: lung tumor tissue, taken before any cancer treatment. This sequence was found in a woman aged 35-75 years with stage II lung adenocarcinoma.

The CDR3 region is CASSQVSGVLSYNEQFF. The DNA of the CDR3 is TGCGCCAGCAGCCAAGTGTCAGGGGTCCTCTCCTACAATGAGCAGTTCTTC. This chain links TRBV4-1 with TRBJ2-1, with D possibly TRBD1 on 6 matching bases. V lost 1 base, J lost 0 bases, and 13 bases lay in between. This CDR3 has 17 amino acids. Per germline, CDR1 MGHRA and CDR2 YSYEKL.